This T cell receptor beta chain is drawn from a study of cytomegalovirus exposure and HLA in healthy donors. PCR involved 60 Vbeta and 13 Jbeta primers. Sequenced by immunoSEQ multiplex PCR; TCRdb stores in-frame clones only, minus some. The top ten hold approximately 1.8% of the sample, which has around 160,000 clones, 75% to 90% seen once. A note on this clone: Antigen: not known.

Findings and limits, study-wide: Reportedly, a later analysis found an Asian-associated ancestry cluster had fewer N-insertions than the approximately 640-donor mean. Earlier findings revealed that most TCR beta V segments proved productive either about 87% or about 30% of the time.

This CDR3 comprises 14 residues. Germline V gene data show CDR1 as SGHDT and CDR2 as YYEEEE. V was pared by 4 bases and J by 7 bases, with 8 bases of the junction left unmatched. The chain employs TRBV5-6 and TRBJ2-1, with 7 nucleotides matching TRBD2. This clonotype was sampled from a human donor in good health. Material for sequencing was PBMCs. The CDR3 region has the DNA TGTGCCAGCAGCATACCGGGACTAAGGAATGAGCAGTTCTTC. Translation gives CASSIPGLRNEQFF.